One and the same sample provided the 9 T cell receptor beta chains below, sequenced in a study of blood T cell repertoires in COVID-19. Assay used: immunoSEQ multiplex PCR; TCRdb lists only in-frame clones, some missing. The table records 200,000 to 300,000 clones, around 86% of them present only once. Source material: peripheral blood. The receptors derive from a woman aged 40 to 50 who had recovered from COVID-19.

The genes are TRBV18 and TRBJ1-6; D is perhaps TRBD1 (5 bases). Germline V gene sequence: CDR1 KGHSH, CDR2 LQKENI. V lost 6 bases, J lost 0 bases, and 18 bases lay in between. The CDR3 extends over 18 amino acids. The CDR3 reads CASSRRGAGSSYNSPLHF. CDR3 in DNA: TGTGCCAGCTCCCGCCGCGGGGCAGGGAGCTCCTATAATTCACCCCTCCACTTT.

The V call is TRBV7-9, the J call TRBJ1-4, with 7 bases lining up with TRBD1. The CDR3 loop spans 14 amino acids. The V gene's germline CDR1 is SEHNR and CDR2 FQNEAQ (reference sequence). V was clipped by 5 bases and J by 3 bases; unmatched bases: 3. In DNA form, the CDR3 reads TGTGCCAGCAGCATCGGGACAGCTAATGAAAAACTGTTTTTT. Translation: CASSIGTANEKLFF.

This chain links TRBV10-2 with TRBJ1-5; the match to TRBD1 covers 7 bases. The V gene end was trimmed by 6 bases and the J gene end by 0 bases; junction bases not matched to a gene: 5. Looked up from germline, CDR1 is WSHSY and CDR2 is SAAADI. The CDR3 is made up of 15 amino acids. CDR3 in amino acids: CASRPQGYSNQPQHF. The CDR3 DNA sequence: TGCGCCAGCAGACCACAGGGGTATAGCAATCAGCCCCAGCATTTT.

The sample holds one count of this clone. The chain links TRBV6-5 to TRBJ2-5; a possible D gene is TRBD1 (7 bases). Germline V gene data show CDR1 as MNHEY and CDR2 as SVGAGI. There are 15 residues in the CDR3. Trimming left V 0 bases short and J 5 bases short, with 13 bases between. This CDR3 reads CASSYSRGARETQYF. The CDR3 DNA follows: TGTGCCAGCAGTTACTCCAGGGGGGCGCGGGAGACCCAGTACTTC.

The V gene is TRBV29-1, the J gene TRBJ1-2; weak D call: TRBD1 (6 bases). The germline V and J ends were trimmed by 4 bases and 1 base, with 7 bases remaining between them. This CDR3 spans 12 amino acids. Germline V gives CDR1 SQVTM, CDR2 ANQGSEA. The CDR3 region is CSVVGGNYGYTF. The CDR3 DNA reads as TGCAGCGTTGTAGGGGGTAACTATGGCTACACCTTC. Full variable domain (outside the CDR3, taken from reference TRBV29-1 and TRBJ1-2): SAVISQKPSRDICQRGTSLTIQCQVDSQVTMMFWYRQQPGQSLTLIATANQGSEATYESGFVIDKFPISRPNLTFSTLTVSNMSPEDSSIYLCSVVGGNYGYTFGSGTRLTVV.

There are a few counts of this clone. V and J are TRBV9 and TRBJ2-1; 8 bases are a match to TRBD2. The CDR3 length is 14 residues. The ends lost 0 bases at V and 8 bases at J; junction bases unmatched: 4. Germline values: CDR1 SGDLS, CDR2 YYNGEE. The DNA for the CDR3 is TGTGCCAGCAGCGTAGGCGGGGGGCCCCATGAGCAGTTCTTC. The encoded protein is CASSVGGGPHEQFF.

This clone was found once. J is TRBJ1-2 and V is TRBV7-3; 8 bases line up with TRBD1. V trimming: 5 bases; J trimming: 7 bases; junction bases outside the gene matches: 6. Germline V gene sequence: CDR1 SGHTA, CDR2 FQGTGA. The CDR3 runs to 13 residues. DNA for the CDR3: TGTGCCAGCAGCCCCGACAGGGGTGGTGGCTACACCTTC. Protein product: CASSPDRGGGYTF. Drawing the rest from reference TRBV7-3 and TRBJ1-2, the complete variable domain is GAGVSQTPSNKVTEKGKYVELRCDPISGHTALYWYRQSLGQGPEFLIYFQGTGAADDSGLPNDRFFAVRPEGSVSTLKIQRTERGDSAVYLCASSPDRGGGYTFGSGTRLTVV.

V and J are TRBV6-5 and TRBJ1-1; D possibly corresponds to TRBD1 (5 bases). CDR1 and CDR2 (germline): MNHEY, SVGAGI. The V end lost 2 bases, the J end lost 1 base, and 8 bases lay between the germline ends. This CDR3 has 14 amino acids. The CDR3 loop reads CASSYRGRNTEAFF. The DNA for the CDR3 is TGTGCCAGCAGTTACAGGGGTCGGAACACTGAAGCTTTCTTT.

The chain employs TRBV15 and TRBJ2-5; 10 positions match TRBD2. CDR3 length: 16 amino acids. Germline lookup yields CDR1 LNHNV and CDR2 YYDKDF (reference sequence). V lost 1 base, J lost 1 base, and 3 bases stayed unmatched. CDR3: CATSRGLAGPQETQYF. The CDR3 bases are TGTGCCACCAGCAGAGGACTAGCGGGCCCCCAAGAGACCCAGTACTTC.